A single sample gave rise to the 27 T cell receptor beta chains below, sequenced in a study of T cells in Graves' hyperthyroidism and ophthalmopathy. RNA transcripts were the template for amplifying TCR beta CDR3 regions. The HTBI primer set served for first-round RT-PCR of the TCR CDR3. TCRdb re-derived calls from the multiplex PCR reads in MiXCR, one entry per CDR3 protein. Among around 500,000 distinct CDR3 sequences listed, 22% were seen once. Sequenced material: blood. The origin of the receptors is a woman in her 70s with Graves' ophthalmopathy.

The genes are TRBV28 and TRBJ1-6; D may be TRBD1 (6 bases). V lost 5 bases and J lost 4, with 12 bases in between. The CDR3 totals 15 residues. Germline lookup yields CDR1 MDHEN and CDR2 SYDVKM. CDR3 residues: CASSQTGQYNSPLHF. CDR3 nucleotide sequence: TGTGCCAGCAGTCAAACGGGACAATATAATTCACCCCTCCACTTT.

This chain links TRBV19 with TRBJ2-1; TRBD1 is a possible D gene (5 bases). Germline values: CDR1 LNHDA, CDR2 SQIVND (reference sequence). The CDR3 is 13 amino acids. Trimming removed 3 bases at V and 9 bases at J, with 12 bases between. The CDR3 nucleotides read TGTGCCAGTAGTATTCCTCGAAGGGGTGAGCAGTTCTTC. Residues: CASSIPRRGEQFF.

In its sample, this clonotype was seen many times. The genes are TRBV28 and TRBJ2-5, with D possibly matching TRBD2 (6 bases). Trimming stripped 6 bases from V and 4 bases from J, with 9 bases between. This CDR3 is 12 amino acids long. The germline V gene encodes CDR1 MDHEN and CDR2 SYDVKM. Written as DNA, the CDR3 is TGTGCCAGCAGCGGGGGTTTAGAGACCCAGTACTTC. Protein sequence: CASSGGLETQYF.

The chain employs TRBV30 and TRBJ1-4, with D unclear. CDR1 and CDR2 (germline): GTSNPN, SVGIG (reference sequence). The CDR3 is 13 amino acids. Between the trimmed V and J ends, which lost 2 bases and 4 bases, there was a span of 8 bases. The CDR3 loop is CAWSLGLNEKLFF. The CDR3 region has the DNA TGTGCCTGGAGTCTCGGACTTAATGAAAAACTGTTTTTT.

This clonotype was detected ten times or more. The genes are TRBV7-2 and TRBJ1-5, with D hard to call. V lost 7 bases to trimming and J lost 2 bases, with 12 bases between them. Germline lookup yields CDR1 SGHTA and CDR2 FQGNSA. This CDR3 region has 14 residues. For the CDR3, the DNA is TGTGCCAGCACCGAAGGTTGGGGCAATCAGCCCCAGCATTTT. Translation: CASTEGWGNQPQHF.

Many counts were recorded for this clonotype. The rearrangement joins TRBV30 to TRBJ2-7; no reliable D call. The germline V gene encodes CDR1 GTSNPN and CDR2 SVGIG (reference sequence). The CDR3 is made up of 11 amino acids. Trimming pared 2 bases from V and 4 bases from J, leaving 6 bases between. CDR3 in DNA: TGTGCCTGGAGTATCAGATACGAGCAGTACTTC. Protein product: CAWSIRYEQYF.

J is TRBJ2-5 and V is TRBV11-2; the D gene is possibly TRBD2 (5 bases). From germline, CDR1 is SGHAT and CDR2 FQNNGV. Trimming took 1 base from V and 5 from J, leaving 11 bases between them. This CDR3 comprises 14 residues. The CDR3 is CASSLAGILETQYF. In DNA, the CDR3 is TGTGCCAGCAGCTTAGCCGGGATTTTGGAGACCCAGTACTTC.

The gene calls are TRBV10-3 and TRBJ1-4; no reliable D call. The germline V gene has CDR1 ENHRY and CDR2 SYGVKD. The CDR3 is made up of 12 amino acids. Deletions cut 5 bases from V and 8 bases from J, with 9 bases between. The DNA for the CDR3 is TGTGCCATCAGTCCTCAAAGGGAAAAACTGTTTTTT. It yields the protein CAISPQREKLFF.

This clonotype was recorded a few times. J is TRBJ2-7 and V is TRBV5-1, with 8 bases that match TRBD2. In germline, CDR1 is SGHRS, CDR2 YFSETQ. J lost 5 bases, V lost 1 base, and 8 bases had no gene match. The CDR3 contains 15 residues. Written as DNA, the CDR3 is TGCGCCAGCAGCTTGTTGTCCGCGGGGGGCGACGAGCAGTACTTC. The encoded protein is CASSLLSAGGDEQYF. Variable domain in full (rest from reference TRBV5-1 and TRBJ2-7): KAGVTQTPRYLIKTRGQQVTLSCSPISGHRSVSWYQQTPGQGLQFLFEYFSETQRNKGNFPGRFSGRQFSNSRSEMNVSTLELGDSALYLCASSLLSAGGDEQYFGPGTRLTVT.

This chain uses TRBV5-1 with TRBJ2-5; TRBD1 or TRBD2 may be the D gene (5 bases each). Trimming cost V 0 bases and J 5 bases, with 14 bases left between them. Germline-derived CDR1 and CDR2 are SGHRS and YFSETQ. This CDR3 has 15 amino acids. The CDR3 nucleotides read TGCGCCAGCAGCTTGGCAGATGAGGGGACGGAGACCCAGTACTTC. Translation: CASSLADEGTETQYF.

This clonotype was recorded a few times. J is TRBJ1-4 and V is TRBV27, with D unresolved. Germline V CDR1 and CDR2: MNHEY, SMNVEV (reference sequence). The CDR3 consists of 14 residues. V was shortened by 3 bases and J by 3 bases, with 8 bases between the two germline ends. This CDR3 reads CASSFFASNEKLFF. The CDR3 nucleotides read TGTGCCAGCAGTTTTTTCGCCTCTAATGAAAAACTGTTTTTT. Filled out from reference TRBV27 and TRBJ1-4, the complete variable domain reads EAQVTQNPRYLITVTGKKLTVTCSQNMNHEYMSWYRQDPGLGLRQIYYSMNVEVTDKGDVPEGYKVSRKEKRNFPLILESPSPNQTSLYFCASSFFASNEKLFFGSGTQLSVL.

J is TRBJ2-2 and V is TRBV6-1; 9 bases agree with TRBD1. The germline V gene has CDR1 MNHNS and CDR2 SASEGT. V was pared by 6 bases and J by 0 bases, with 2 bases of the junction left unmatched. The CDR3 is made up of 15 amino acids. CDR3 nucleotides: TGTGCCAGCAGGGGACAGGGAGCGAACACCGGGGAGCTGTTTTTT. Translating it yields CASRGQGANTGELFF.

The rearrangement links TRBV6-1 to TRBJ1-2; D call uncertain. CDR3 length: 13 amino acids. The germline V gene encodes CDR1 MNHNS and CDR2 SASEGT. The ends were cut back, 4 bases at V and 3 bases at J, with 9 bases in the middle. The CDR3 DNA follows: TGTGCCAGCAGTGTGGGGTTTGACTATGGCTACACCTTC. Translated, it gives CASSVGFDYGYTF.

The genes are TRBV20-1 and TRBJ1-1, with D possibly being TRBD1 (5 bases). The V gene's germline CDR1 is DFQATT and CDR2 SNEGSKA (reference sequence). V shed 3 bases and J shed 5 bases, with 16 bases lying between them. The CDR3 is 14 amino acids. CDR3 residues: CSARLPGQPTEAFF. Here the CDR3 DNA reads TGCAGTGCTAGGTTGCCAGGGCAGCCAACTGAAGCTTTCTTT.

This clonotype was counted at least ten times. The chain couples TRBV2 to TRBJ2-2; 12 bases line up with TRBD1. The CDR3 is 18 amino acids. CDR1 is SNHLY, CDR2 FYNNEI, per germline. The J segment lost 4 bases and the V segment lost 5 bases, leaving 11 bases of the junction unmatched. The CDR3 nucleotides read TGTGCCAGCAGTACCGGGACAGGGGGCCCTTCGGGCACCGGGGAGCTGTTTTTT. Amino acids: CASSTGTGGPSGTGELFF.

This clonotype was detected a few times. The chain is built from TRBV28 and TRBJ1-2; no clear D gene. The CDR3 length is 17 residues. V shed 5 bases and J shed 2 bases, with 21 bases lying between them. Germline-derived CDR1 and CDR2 are MDHEN and SYDVKM. CDR3 protein: CASSELPNSYANYGYTF. CDR3 coding DNA: TGTGCCAGCAGTGAACTTCCTAACTCCTATGCCAACTATGGCTACACCTTC.

This clonotype was recorded a few times. The chain links TRBV12-3 or TRBV12-4 to TRBJ2-7; 12 nucleotides line up with TRBD1. The CDR3 contains 16 residues. After removal of 1 base from V and 7 bases from J, the junction contained 8 bases not matched to a gene. DNA for the CDR3: TGTGCCAGCAGTTTAGAGGGGGGACAGGGGGCGGGAGAGCAGTACTTC. Translated, it gives CASSLEGGQGAGEQYF.

The genes are TRBV15 and TRBJ2-7, with a tentative D call TRBD2 (6 bases). The V end was cut by 1 base, the J end by 6 bases, with 10 bases between. CDR1 and CDR2 from the germline V gene are LNHNV and YYDKDF (reference sequence). CDR3 length: 13 residues. Here the CDR3 reads CATSRVRGAEQYF. In DNA, the CDR3 is TGTGCCACCAGCAGAGTGCGCGGGGCCGAGCAGTACTTC.

This clonotype was observed a few times. In DNA, the CDR3 is TGCAGTGCTAGAGAACCCACAGGGGGAGTAGTCAGTGAAGCTTTCTTT. Translation gives CSAREPTGGVVSEAFF. The chain recombines TRBV20-1 with TRBJ1-1; 8 bases map to TRBD1. In germline, CDR1 is DFQATT, CDR2 SNEGSKA (reference sequence). The CDR3 consists of 16 residues. V lost 0 bases to trimming and J lost 7 bases; unmatched junction nucleotides: 13.

On this clonotype: Its ends do not fully match the called genes, so a read error is possible. The CDR3 is CASGLRLDSEAFF. Written as DNA, the CDR3 is TGTGCCAGCGGTTTACGGTTGGATAGTGAAGCTTTCTTT. V and J are TRBV27 and TRBJ1-1, with D unclear. The CDR3 is 13 amino acids. Germline lookup yields CDR1 MNHEY and CDR2 SMNVEV (reference sequence).

The chain is built from TRBV6-1 and TRBJ1-1; no definite D call. Per the germline V gene, CDR1 is MNHNS and CDR2 is SASEGT. V gave up 10 bases and J gave up 0 bases, with 6 bases separating them. The CDR3 totals 11 residues. The CDR3 nucleotides are TGTGCCACCTACCTGAACACTGAAGCTTTCTTT. Encoded protein: CATYLNTEAFF.

This clonotype was observed at least ten times. V usage is TRBV28 and J usage is TRBJ2-7, with 7 bases that match TRBD1. This CDR3 spans 15 amino acids. V shed 3 bases and J 3 bases; nucleotides not matched to a gene: 8. Looked up from germline, CDR1 is MDHEN and CDR2 is SYDVKM. The chain's CDR3 is CASSFMPTGDYEQYF. The CDR3 DNA is TGTGCCAGCAGTTTCATGCCTACAGGGGACTACGAGCAGTACTTC. Filled out from reference TRBV28 and TRBJ2-7, the complete variable domain reads DVKVTQSSRYLVKRTGEKVFLECVQDMDHENMFWYRQDPGLGLRLIYFSYDVKMKEKGDIPEGYSVSREKKERFSLILESASTNQTSMYLCASSFMPTGDYEQYFGPGTRLTVT.

Points on this clonotype: One end of the junction does not line up with germline, which may come from a read error. V usage is TRBV12-3 or TRBV12-4 and J usage is TRBJ1-5, with 11 bases fitting TRBD1. The CDR3 totals 19 residues. In DNA form, the CDR3 reads TGTGCCGGCAGCCCATTGGACAGGGGGCGCCTCCGGAGCAATCAGCCCCAGCATTTT. Its translation is CAGSPLDRGRLRSNQPQHF.

This chain connects TRBV27 to TRBJ1-1; D perhaps matches TRBD1 (6 bases). CDR3 length equals 14 residues. Germline loops: CDR1 MNHEY, CDR2 SMNVEV (reference sequence). V lost 2 bases and J 4 bases, leaving 11 bases between the germline ends. CDR3 DNA: TGTGCCAGCAGTTTAGCAGGGGTGGTCACTGAAGCTTTCTTT. Amino acids: CASSLAGVVTEAFF.

This clonotype came up a few times. The rearrangement links TRBV24-1 to TRBJ2-5; no clear D. Germline CDR1 and CDR2: KGHDR and SFDVKD. V was clipped by 4 bases and J by 4 bases, with 3 bases between them. The CDR3 is made up of 11 amino acids. CDR3 coding DNA: TGTGCCACCAGTGAGCGAGAGACCCAGTACTTC. Protein sequence: CATSERETQYF.

This clonotype was observed a handful of times. The rearrangement uses TRBV14 and TRBJ1-4; weak D call: TRBD1 (6 bases). V lost 0 bases, J lost 8 bases, and 13 bases lay in between. Germline V CDR1 and CDR2: SGHDN, FVKESK. The CDR3 covers 15 residues. CDR3 sequence: CASSQDLGASEKLFF. The CDR3 DNA reads TGTGCCAGCAGCCAAGATTTGGGGGCGTCGGAAAAACTGTTTTTT.

This clonotype appeared a few times. The J gene is TRBJ1-2, the V gene TRBV5-1, with D hard to call. V lost 0 bases, J lost 3 bases, and 9 bases lay in between. Germline V gene lookup returns CDR1 SGHRS and CDR2 YFSETQ. The CDR3 runs to 14 residues. The DNA of the CDR3 is TGCGCCAGCAGCTTGGACCTCCAGGACTATGGCTACACCTTC. As protein: CASSLDLQDYGYTF.